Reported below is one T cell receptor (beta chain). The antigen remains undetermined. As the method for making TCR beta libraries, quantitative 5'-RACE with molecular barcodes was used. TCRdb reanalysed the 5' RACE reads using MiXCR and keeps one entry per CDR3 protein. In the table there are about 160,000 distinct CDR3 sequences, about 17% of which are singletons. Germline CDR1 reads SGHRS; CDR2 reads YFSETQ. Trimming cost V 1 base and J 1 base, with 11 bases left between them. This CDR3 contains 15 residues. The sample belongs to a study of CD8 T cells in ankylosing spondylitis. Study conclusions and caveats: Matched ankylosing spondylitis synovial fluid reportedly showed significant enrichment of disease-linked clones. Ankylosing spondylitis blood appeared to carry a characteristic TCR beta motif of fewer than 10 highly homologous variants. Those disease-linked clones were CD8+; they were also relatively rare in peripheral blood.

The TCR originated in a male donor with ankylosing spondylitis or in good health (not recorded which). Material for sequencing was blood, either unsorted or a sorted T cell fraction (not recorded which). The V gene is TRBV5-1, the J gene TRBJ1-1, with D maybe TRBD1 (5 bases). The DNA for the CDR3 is TGCGCCAGCAGCTTGTCTGGGGCAGGGAACACTGAAGCTTTCTTT. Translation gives CASSLSGAGNTEAFF.